This record concerns one T cell receptor (beta chain) sequence. What antigen it recognizes has not been identified. The sample holds no much larger clone one base away, and base qualities are not on file. Genomic DNA was extracted from sorted cells for sequencing of the TCRbeta CDR3 region. The immunoSEQ Assay was used for sequencing of TCRbeta CDR3 regions. In TCRdb, the immuneACCESS table is reduced to in-frame sequences with V and J assigned. These tables do not hold every clone; where another copy was compared, an unresolved V gene accounts for under half, and the others remain unexplained. For this sample there are over 70,000 clones; 86% appear just once. Clones ranked in the top ten supply less than 2% of the sample. The trial excluded patients who had a history of autoimmune disease or who were on systemic immunosuppression. Peripheral blood for TCR sequencing was collected from all dose cohorts at baseline, on cycle 4 day 1, and on cycle 7 day 1. The samples were taken from a phase I, first-in-human, multicenter, open-label dose-escalation trial of ivuxolimab. Adults with locally advanced or metastatic melanoma, renal cell, hepatocellular, or head and neck squamous cell carcinoma were enrolled in the trial. Before TCR sequencing, CD4+ T cells and CD8+ T cells from peripheral blood were sorted into separate populations.

Germline trimming amounts to 3 bases on V and 6 bases on J, with 7 as the count of junction bases outside the gene matches. Via the germline V gene (reference sequence), CDR1 is MNHEY and CDR2 SMNVEV. The CDR3 runs 15 residues from the cysteine to the phenylalanine. CDR3 DNA is the only sequence kept; it has 45 bases, read in frame from the first base. This specimen belongs to a study of OX40 agonist ivuxolimab in advanced cancers. As for the study more broadly: Ivuxolimab was an agonistic, fully human IgG2 monoclonal antibody directed against OX40 (CD134), a costimulatory receptor. The paper describes the monotherapy dose-escalation part (N of about 57 patients) of the phase I trial of ivuxolimab. Three dose-escalation patients achieved partial responses, one with hepatocellular carcinoma and two with cutaneous melanoma. The dose-escalation cohort was around 83% male with a mean age of about 54 years, ranging from roughly 23 to 79. Patients were allowed to have had prior anti-PD-1, anti-PD-L1 or anti-CTLA-4 therapy, and 40% of the dose-escalation patients had been treated with checkpoint inhibitors. Of the roughly 54 patients in dose escalation, some 20 had hepatocellular carcinoma, some 15 had melanoma, 9 had renal cell carcinoma and 9 had head and neck cancer. Intravenous ivuxolimab was administered to patients every 2 weeks at six dose levels: 0.01, 0.1, 0.3, 1.5, 3 and 10 mg/kg. Peripheral TCRbeta sequencing was intended to test whether TCR sequence diversity was altered and clonal T-cell expansion was caused by ivuxolimab. Results and caveats for the whole study, not just this receptor: Low levels of normalized T-cell clonal expansion were also seen in some patients who did not respond. In the 0.1-3.0 mg/kg groups, partial responders were among the patients with the lowest normalized peripheral clonal expansion, particularly in CD8+ T cells. At doses of 0.1 to 3.0 mg/kg, clonal expansion of both CD4+ and CD8+ T cells in blood was seen between baseline and week 6. After ivuxolimab, CD8+ T cells had more expanded clones than CD4+ T cells on average. Which antigens the clonally expanded peripheral T cells were specific for was not determined.

This TCR came from an adult with an advanced solid tumor such as melanoma, head and neck, liver or kidney cancer. The sequences come from CD4+ or CD8+ T cells sorted from blood, collected in a trial of the OX40 agonist ivuxolimab. The rearranged chain carries TRBV27 and TRBJ1-4, and 7 bases in between align with TRBD1. The CDR3 here reads CASSFRDGTDEKLFF. The nucleotide sequence is given as TGTGCCAGCAGTTTCAGGGACGGGACAGATGAAAAACTGTTTTTT.